Below are 10 T cell receptor beta chains sequenced from a single sample in a study of identical twins. TCRdb processed the 5' RACE reads anew with MiXCR; each CDR3 protein has one entry. The table records 500,000 to 700,000 distinct CDR3 sequences, 7.1% of them present only once. These same data were also listed under a study on yellow fever vaccine responses in identical twins.

Sequences were obtained from PBMCs. The receptor source for this set is a woman under 30 in good health.

This clonotype was counted between two and nine times. The chain carries TRBV12-3 or TRBV12-4 and TRBJ2-7, with 11 bases that match TRBD1. Trimming at V came to 6 bases and at J to 6 bases, leaving 4 bases not matched to a gene. This CDR3 is built from 13 residues. The CDR3 loop reads CASRRTGGSEQYF. In nucleotides, the CDR3 is TGTGCCAGCAGACGGACAGGGGGCTCCGAGCAGTACTTC.

V is TRBV5-6 and J is TRBJ1-1, with 8 bases identical to TRBD1. This CDR3 spans 14 amino acids. CDR1 is SGHDT, CDR2 YYEEEE, per germline. The V and J ends lost 3 bases and 5 bases, in that order; junction bases with no gene match: 6. CDR3 region: CASSSQGVWTEAFF. The CDR3 nucleotides are TGTGCCAGCAGCTCACAGGGGGTATGGACTGAAGCTTTCTTT. The full variable domain, completed using reference TRBV5-6 and TRBJ1-1, is DAGVTQSPTHLIKTRGQQVTLRCSPKSGHDTVSWYQQALGQGPQFIFQYYEEEERQRGNFPDRFSGHQFPNYSSELNVNALLLGDSALYLCASSSQGVWTEAFFGQGTRLTVV.

The genes are TRBV2 and TRBJ2-1, with 7 bases identical to TRBD2. This CDR3 is 10 amino acids long. CDR1 is SNHLY, CDR2 FYNNEI, per germline. J was trimmed by 9 bases and V by 9 bases; bases with no gene match: 2. The CDR3 loop is CARGGGEQFF. The CDR3 DNA reads as TGTGCCAGGGGGGGGGGTGAGCAGTTCTTC.

This clonotype appeared many times. The J gene is TRBJ2-1, the V gene TRBV11-3; D gene ambiguous. This CDR3 has 15 amino acids. Germline loops: CDR1 SGHNT, CDR2 YENEEA. V dropped 1 base and J dropped 8 bases, with 15 bases sitting between them. The CDR3 nucleotides read TGTGCCAGCAGCTTAGTGCTGGTGAGGTGGGATGAGCAGTTCTTC. Its protein is CASSLVLVRWDEQFF.

This chain uses TRBV7-8 with TRBJ2-1; unclear D gene. The germline V gene encodes CDR1 SGHVS and CDR2 FQNEAQ. V lost 1 base, J lost 8 bases, and 21 bases lay in between. The CDR3 covers 17 residues. For the CDR3, the DNA is TGTGCCAGCAGCTTAGATGGGCTCGGTACGGTTTACGATGAGCAGTTCTTC. The encoded protein is CASSLDGLGTVYDEQFF.

This clonotype appeared many times. The chain employs TRBV5-1 and TRBJ1-6; 7 bases map to TRBD1. Germline CDR1 and CDR2: SGHRS and YFSETQ. The CDR3 consists of 14 residues. The junction had 8 bases not matched to a gene; V was cut back by 4 bases and J by 10 bases. CDR3 DNA sequence: TGCGCCAGCAGCCAAGACAGGGTCGACTCACCCCTCCACTTT. Translating gives CASSQDRVDSPLHF. The full variable domain, in which reference TRBV5-1 and TRBJ1-6 provide the parts outside the CDR3, is KAGVTQTPRYLIKTRGQQVTLSCSPISGHRSVSWYQQTPGQGLQFLFEYFSETQRNKGNFPGRFSGRQFSNSRSEMNVSTLELGDSALYLCASSQDRVDSPLHFGNGTRLTVT.

This clonotype was detected a few times. The genes are TRBV3-1 and TRBJ1-3; D unresolved. V lost 4 bases and J lost 0, with 10 bases in between. CDR3 length equals 15 residues. Germline values: CDR1 LGHDT, CDR2 YNNKEL (reference sequence). CDR3 bases: TGTGCCAGCAGCCGAGACCGGCACTCTGGAAACACCATATATTTT. It yields the protein CASSRDRHSGNTIYF.

This clonotype showed up just a few times. The chain uses TRBV5-5 and TRBJ2-1; D ambiguous. Trimming left V 0 bases short and J 0 bases short, with 10 bases between. Germline-derived CDR1 and CDR2 are SGHKS and YYEKEE (reference sequence). The CDR3 is 16 residues long. The CDR3 spells CASSLAVESSYNEQFF. The CDR3 bases are TGTGCCAGCAGCTTGGCTGTGGAAAGCTCCTACAATGAGCAGTTCTTC.

This clonotype was observed a few times. The rearrangement joins TRBV5-1 to TRBJ2-5; D may be TRBD1 (6 bases). The V gene lost 4 bases and the J gene lost 3 bases, with 13 bases spanning the gap. This CDR3 contains 14 residues. Germline V gene sequence: CDR1 SGHRS, CDR2 YFSETQ. CDR3 bases: TGCGCCAGCAGCCCTAATTCAGGGGAAGAGACCCAGTACTTC. Translated: CASSPNSGEETQYF.

This clonotype was seen many times. The chain combines TRBV9 with TRBJ1-2; the D is unclear. Trimming removed 0 bases at V and 4 bases at J, with 10 bases between. Germline V gene sequence: CDR1 SGDLS, CDR2 YYNGEE. This CDR3 region has 14 residues. The CDR3 nucleotides are TGTGCCAGCAGCGTAGATCAAGGGAGCTATGGCTACACCTTC. Translation: CASSVDQGSYGYTF. The full variable domain, with the rest looked up from reference TRBV9 and TRBJ1-2, is DSGVTQTPKHLITATGQRVTLRCSPRSGDLSVYWYQQSLDQGLQFLIQYYNGEERAKGNILERFSAQQFPDLHSELNLSSLELGDSALYFCASSVDQGSYGYTFGSGTRLTVV.